This record concerns one TCR beta chain sequence. Antigen: not known. Assay: immunoSEQ multiplex PCR; the TCRdb copy retains only in-frame clones and omits some. The profile shows about 140,000 clones, around 90% of them singletons. This specimen comes from a study of T cell responses to AZD1222 COVID-19 vaccine. General study findings and limits: Clonal diversity was possibly underestimated, and the donors were mostly white British, with more females. The reported proportion of spike-specific TCRs targeting unmutated variant regions was nearly half.

The CDR3 is 14 amino acids. Per the germline V gene, CDR1 is LNHDA and CDR2 is SQIVND (reference sequence). Trimming left V 5 bases short and J 4 bases short, with 15 bases between. This chain links TRBV19 with TRBJ2-7; D gene uncertain. The receptor was derived from an adult in good health. Sequenced material: peripheral blood, taken on day 0 of AZD1222 vaccination. DNA of the CDR3: TGTGCCAGTAGTCCTTCCGGGCACCTATACGAGCAGTACTTC. It yields the protein CASSPSGHLYEQYF.